The clone carrying this T cell receptor (beta chain) has only a few counts. Assay: immunoSEQ multiplex PCR; the TCRdb copy retains only in-frame clones and omits some. The data show 240,000 or so clones, approximately 83% seen once. The sample belongs to a study of cytomegalovirus exposure and HLA in healthy donors. The sequenced material came from PBMCs. The sequence derives from a woman aged 30 to 39 in good health and CMV-seropositive.

Here the CDR3 reads CASSSKGTGSYF. The CDR3 DNA follows: TGTGCCAGCAGTTCTAAAGGGACAGGGTCGTACTTC. The chain uses TRBV27 and TRBJ2-7; 9 nucleotides agree with TRBD1. Germline V CDR1 and CDR2: MNHEY, SMNVEV (reference sequence). V shed 4 bases, J shed 12 bases, and the junction held 7 bases outside the gene matches. This CDR3 contains 12 residues.